This TCR beta chain derives from a study of graft-versus-host responses after intestinal transplantation. Study-wide background: As for transplant type, recipients had multivisceral, liver-intestinal, or isolated intestinal grafts. Findings of the study overall: Allografts of patients with graft-donor T cell macrochimerism showed high graft-versus-host to host-versus-graft clone ratios.

About this clone: The antigen is unknown.

The protocol was immunoSEQ multiplex PCR, while the TCRdb copy is restricted to in-frame clones and leaves out a portion. The data show around 90,000 clones, with 85% to 95% seen just once and 1.1% held by the top ten. V was shortened by 5 bases and J by 6 bases, with 20 bases between the two germline ends. The length of the CDR3 is 15 residues. Germline V gene sequence: CDR1 SGHTA, CDR2 FQGNSA. Sequenced material: unstimulated CD8+ T cells sorted from spleen or lymph node cells, taken before transplant. The origin of this receptor is a human donor who was the organ donor for an intestinal transplant. This chain uses TRBV7-2 with TRBJ2-7; D is perhaps TRBD1 (6 bases). CDR3 DNA sequence: TGTGCCAGCAGCAACCTACAGGGCCGGGCTAGCGAGCAGTACTTC. Its translation: CASSNLQGRASEQYF.